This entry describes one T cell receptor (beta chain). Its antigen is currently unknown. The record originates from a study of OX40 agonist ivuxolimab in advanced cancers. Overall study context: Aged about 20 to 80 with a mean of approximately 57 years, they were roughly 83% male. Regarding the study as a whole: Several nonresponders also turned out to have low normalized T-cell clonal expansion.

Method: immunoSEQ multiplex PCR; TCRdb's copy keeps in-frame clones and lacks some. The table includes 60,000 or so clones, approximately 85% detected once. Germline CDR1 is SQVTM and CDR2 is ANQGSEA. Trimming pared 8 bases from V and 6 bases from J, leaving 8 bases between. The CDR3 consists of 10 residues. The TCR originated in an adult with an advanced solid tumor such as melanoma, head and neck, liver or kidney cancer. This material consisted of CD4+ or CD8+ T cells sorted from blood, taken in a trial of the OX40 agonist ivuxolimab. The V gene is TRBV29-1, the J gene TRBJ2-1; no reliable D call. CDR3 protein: CSSRTNEQFF. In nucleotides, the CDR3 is TGCAGCAGCCGGACCAATGAGCAGTTCTTC.